The clone carrying this TCR beta chain appeared a single time. The antigen remains undetermined. This record comes from a study of regulatory T cells in long-lasting Graves disease. Whole-study findings and limits: Whereas 966 public clonotypes were shared by new patients, persistent patients shared more, at a few thousand.

Through Arm-PCR of CDR3 regions and iRepertoire HTBI primers, TCR beta libraries were built. Original methodology: Identification across samples found more than 55 TRBV and fewer than 15 TRBJ segments. TCRdb called the multiplex PCR reads again in MiXCR, with one record for every CDR3 protein. None of the V and J calls come from the authors' own analysis; TCRdb made them. The sample yields around 460,000 distinct CDR3 sequences, around a fifth seen once. Trimming cost V 0 bases and J 4 bases; bases outside gene matches: 8. The CDR3 length is 16 residues. The V gene's germline CDR1 is SQVTM and CDR2 ANQGSEA. The time point denotes: persistent/refractory GD, antithyroid drugs over 5 years with positive TRAb. PBMC RNA served as the TCR library source.

The gene calls are TRBV29-1 and TRBJ2-3; 9 bases map to TRBD2. The clonotype originates from a female donor with Graves disease. The specimen comprised peripheral blood mononuclear cells (PBMCs), sampled when the disease was refractory, from a patient treated with antithyroid drugs. The CDR3, as DNA: TGCAGCGTTGAAGATCAACTAGCGGGTACGCCAGATACGCAGTATTTT. It specifies CSVEDQLAGTPDTQYF.